This is a list of T cell receptor beta chains from one sample in a study of blood T cell repertoires in COVID-19. Data came from immunoSEQ multiplex PCR; TCRdb stores just in-frame clones and leaves some out. The sample lists about 73,000 clones, 90% seen once, with roughly 15% in the top ten. Sample: peripheral blood. These receptor sequences come from a woman aged 80 or over with active or convalescent COVID-19. CDR3s include the opening cysteine and the closing phenylalanine or tryptophan. The D gene is left open where the match is weak. Rows may omit the clone size; those that give it use once, few, many or a size class.

-	TRBV4-3	TRBD1	TRBJ1-3	CASSLDRGAGNTIYF	TGCGCCAGCAGCCTAGACAGGGGAGCTGGAAACACCATATATTTT
few	TRBV5-4	TRBD1	TRBJ2-7	CASSLGDRGYEQYF	TGTGCCAGCAGCTTGGGGGACAGGGGCTACGAGCAGTACTTC
-	TRBV2	TRBD1	TRBJ1-5	CASSRGQANQPQHF	TGTGCCAGCAGTCGAGGACAGGCTAATCAGCCCCAGCATTTT
-	TRBV6-6	TRBD2	TRBJ2-3	CASSYSLSSGGDTQYF	TGTGCCAGCAGTTACTCCCTGTCTAGCGGGGGTGATACGCAGTATTTT
-	TRBV3-1/TRBV3-2	-	TRBJ2-7	CASSPLGGSYEQYF	TGTGCCAGCAGTCCCCTGGGGGGCTCCTACGAGCAGTACTTC
-	TRBV9	TRBD2	TRBJ2-1	CASTSGGAFYNEQFF	TGTGCCTCTACTAGCGGGGGGGCCTTCTACAATGAGCAGTTCTTC
-	TRBV5-4	TRBD2	TRBJ2-2	CASSLGKRLAGYANTGELFF	TGTGCCAGCAGCTTGGGGAAGCGACTAGCGGGTTACGCGAACACCGGGGAGCTGTTTTTT
-	TRBV10-1	TRBD1	TRBJ1-1	CASSALPKPGQADTEAFF	TGCGCCAGCAGCGCTCTTCCCAAACCGGGACAGGCGGACACTGAAGCTTTCTTT
once	TRBV4-1	-	TRBJ2-2	CASSQVNQFTGELFF	TGCGCCAGCAGCCAAGTTAATCAGTTCACCGGGGAGCTGTTTTTT
-	TRBV24-1	-	TRBJ2-5	CATSEGIQETQYF	TGTGCCACCAGTGAGGGCATACAAGAGACCCAGTACTTC
-	TRBV29-1	TRBD1	TRBJ2-7	CSVGPGQGSYEQYF	TGCAGCGTTGGCCCGGGACAGGGGTCCTACGAGCAGTACTTC
once	TRBV30	-	TRBJ1-6	CAWSVNRMNSPLHF	TGTGCCTGGAGTGTGAACAGGATGAATTCACCCCTCCACTTT
-	TRBV28	-	TRBJ2-7	CASRAGSFREQYF	TGTGCCAGCAGGGCAGGGTCCTTTCGGGAGCAGTACTTC
-	TRBV19	TRBD2	TRBJ2-1	CASSLGTSDNEQFF	TGTGCCAGTAGTCTCGGGACTAGCGACAATGAGCAGTTCTTC
-	TRBV6-5	TRBD2	TRBJ2-3	CASTSGLGTDTQYF	TGTGCCAGCACCTCGGGACTAGGCACAGATACGCAGTATTTT
-	TRBV30	-	TRBJ1-5	CAWSLGGEQPQHF	TGTGCCTGGAGTCTGGGGGGGGAGCAGCCCCAGCATTTT
few	TRBV4-3	-	TRBJ2-2	CASSQGGPYKTGELFF	TGCGCCAGCAGCCAAGGGGGGCCTTACAAGACCGGGGAGCTGTTTTTT
few	TRBV7-2	TRBD1	TRBJ2-3	CASSIGQARTDTQYF	TGTGCCAGCAGCATCGGACAGGCGAGGACAGATACGCAGTATTTT
-	TRBV10-3	-	TRBJ2-1	CAISEDETSSYNEQFF	TGTGCCATCAGTGAGGATGAGACTAGCTCCTACAATGAGCAGTTCTTC
-	TRBV7-2	TRBD1	TRBJ2-7	CASSYGTGAWEQYF	TGTGCCAGCAGCTATGGGACAGGGGCGTGGGAGCAGTACTTC
-	TRBV6-5	-	TRBJ1-5	CASSYSARENQPQHF	TGTGCCAGCAGTTACTCCGCCAGGGAAAATCAGCCCCAGCATTTT
-	TRBV30	-	TRBJ1-3	CAWSVRSRYPGNTIYF	TGTGCCTGGAGTGTAAGGAGCCGATACCCGGGAAACACCATATATTTT
-	TRBV28	-	TRBJ1-5	CASRWSGYRNQPQHF	TGTGCCAGCAGGTGGAGTGGGTATCGCAATCAGCCCCAGCATTTT
-	TRBV5-3	TRBD1	TRBJ1-5	CARSCTGGGNQPQHF	TGTGCCAGAAGCTGTACAGGGGGCGGCAATCAGCCCCAGCATTTT
-	TRBV11-1	-	TRBJ2-4	CASSEDRRNIQYF	TGTGCCAGCAGCGAAGACAGGCGCAACATTCAGTACTTC
-	TRBV6-4	-	TRBJ1-1	CASSVNRGTEAFF	TGTGCCAGCAGTGTTAACCGGGGGACTGAAGCTTTCTTT
-	TRBV4-2	TRBD1	TRBJ2-3	CASSQDQDRGGTDTQYF	TGTGCCAGCAGCCAAGATCAGGACAGGGGAGGCACAGATACGCAGTATTTT
once	TRBV19	-	TRBJ1-2	CASNLQGARGYTF	TGTGCCAGTAACCTACAGGGTGCGAGAGGCTACACCTTC
-	TRBV24-1	TRBD1	TRBJ1-2	CATSDFGQGDGYTF	TGTGCCACCAGTGATTTCGGCCAGGGGGACGGCTACACCTTC
-	TRBV5-1	-	TRBJ2-2	CASSPVSMAGELFF	TGCGCCAGCAGCCCGGTATCAATGGCCGGGGAGCTGTTTTTT
-	TRBV10-3	TRBD2	TRBJ2-2	CAISETVAGGNTGELFF	TGTGCCATCAGTGAGACCGTAGCGGGGGGGAACACCGGGGAGCTGTTTTTT
few	TRBV19	-	TRBJ1-5	CASSWDGGDQPQHF	TGTGCCAGTAGTTGGGACGGCGGGGATCAGCCCCAGCATTTT
-	TRBV6-5	TRBD1	TRBJ1-3	CASSYSDRVPGNTIYF	TGTGCCAGCAGTTACTCCGACAGGGTACCCGGAAACACCATATATTTT
-	TRBV11-2	-	TRBJ2-2	CASSLGAGNAGELFF	TGTGCCAGCAGTCTAGGGGCGGGGAACGCCGGGGAGCTGTTTTTT
-	TRBV30	-	TRBJ2-7	CAWRHSLASYEQYF	TGTGCCTGGAGGCACAGCCTCGCCTCCTACGAGCAGTACTTC
-	TRBV27	-	TRBJ2-7	CASSLSITRTYEQYF	TGTGCCAGCAGTTTATCGATAACCAGGACCTACGAGCAGTACTTC
-	TRBV6-4	-	TRBJ2-1	CASSDSGASTDEQFF	TGTGCCAGCAGTGACTCGGGGGCTAGCACAGATGAGCAGTTCTTC
few	TRBV7-3	-	TRBJ2-2	CASSLNTLGRGPGELFF	TGTGCCAGCAGCTTAAACACCCTCGGGCGGGGGCCCGGGGAGCTGTTTTTT
-	TRBV15	TRBD1	TRBJ1-6	CATSAEGTAYNSPLHF	TGTGCCACCAGCGCCGAGGGGACAGCCTATAATTCACCCCTCCACTTT
-	TRBV7-3	-	TRBJ1-1	CASSSLPGGNTEAFF	TGTGCCAGCAGCTCCCTACCGGGGGGGAATACTGAAGCTTTCTTT
-	TRBV2	TRBD2	TRBJ2-3	CASRDLAVLSSDTQYF	TGTGCCAGCAGGGATCTAGCGGTATTATCATCAGATACGCAGTATTTT
once	TRBV19	-	TRBJ2-2	CASARTGELFF	TGTGCCAGTGCGCGCACCGGGGAGCTGTTTTTT
-	TRBV19	TRBD2	TRBJ2-3	CASSIGGATDTQYF	TGTGCCAGTAGTATCGGGGGGGCCACAGATACGCAGTATTTT
-	TRBV28	TRBD1	TRBJ1-2	CASRGQGLVGDYGYTF	TGTGCCAGCAGAGGACAGGGTTTGGTTGGGGACTATGGCTACACCTTC
-	TRBV7-9	-	TRBJ2-3	CASSPTNRGGTDYF	TGTGCCAGCAGCCCGACGAATAGGGGGGGAACGGATTATTTT
-	TRBV7-8	TRBD1	TRBJ1-1	CASSNRQGRTEAFF	TGTGCCAGCAGTAATAGACAGGGAAGGACTGAAGCTTTCTTT
few	TRBV11-3	-	TRBJ2-1	CASSLPRGTLKDNEQFF	TGTGCCAGCAGCTTACCCCGAGGCACCCTAAAAGACAATGAGCAGTTCTTC